These 22 T cell receptor beta chains were all obtained from the same sample, sequenced in a study of memory CD4+ T cells and cytomegalovirus serostatus. Clones were read by immunoSEQ multiplex PCR, and TCRdb kept only the in-frame ones, dropping some. The top ten clones hold 0.75% to 0.9% of a sample with tens of thousands of clones, 70% to 80% of them seen once. Single viable CD3+CD4+CD8-CD45RO+ cells were sorted as the memory CD4+ T cells. Sequencing used memory CD4+ T cells from blood. The source is an adult in good health and CMV-seronegative.

This sequence joins TRBV6-1 and TRBJ1-1; D not resolved. V was shortened by 6 bases and J by 1 base, with 6 bases between the two germline ends. The CDR3 consists of 12 residues. Germline CDR1 is MNHNS and CDR2 is SASEGT. The CDR3 sequence: CASRVGNTEAFF. The CDR3 DNA follows: TGTGCCAGCAGAGTGGGGAACACTGAAGCTTTCTTT.

The chain couples TRBV27 to TRBJ2-7; 9 nucleotides match TRBD1. The CDR3 extends over 16 amino acids. V trimming: 6 bases; J trimming: 3 bases; junction bases outside the gene matches: 12. CDR1 is MNHEY, CDR2 SMNVEV, per germline (reference sequence). The CDR3 protein is CASRPYPGQGLYEQYF. In DNA, the CDR3 is TGTGCCAGCAGACCCTATCCGGGACAGGGACTCTACGAGCAGTACTTC.

This clone came up a few times. The chain is built from TRBV12-5 and TRBJ1-1; D is unresolved. The CDR3 has 13 amino acids. Germline CDR1 is LGHNT and CDR2 is FRNRAP. V was pared by 6 bases and J by 3 bases, with 11 bases between. DNA for the CDR3: TGTGCTAGTGGGCGGCGGGTCGACACTGAAGCTTTCTTT. Its translation: CASGRRVDTEAFF.

This chain links TRBV2 with TRBJ2-1, with a possible D match to TRBD1 (6 bases). The germline V and J ends were trimmed by 9 bases and 6 bases, with 15 bases remaining between them. The CDR3 covers 13 residues. Germline lookup yields CDR1 SNHLY and CDR2 FYNNEI. The CDR3 here is CASSRQEPNEQFF. CDR3 bases: TGTGCCAGTTCGAGACAGGAGCCCAATGAGCAGTTCTTC.

The V gene is TRBV18, the J gene TRBJ2-3, with 9 bases identical to TRBD2. This CDR3 has 17 residues. Trimming removed 3 bases from V and 1 base from J; junction bases left unmatched: 8. Germline CDR1 and CDR2: KGHSH and LQKENI. The CDR3 spells CASSPLAGGLGTDTQYF. CDR3 DNA sequence: TGTGCCAGCTCACCGTTGGCGGGGGGGCTTGGCACAGATACGCAGTATTTT.

This clone was seen a few times. The sample holds other DNA sequences that translate to the same CDR3. V usage is TRBV5-4 and J usage is TRBJ1-1; 8 bases map to TRBD1. From germline, CDR1 is SGHNT and CDR2 YYREEE (reference sequence). CDR3 length equals 15 residues. V shed 3 bases, J shed 3 bases, and the junction held 7 bases outside the gene matches. CDR3 loop: CASSSGDRGYTEAFF. The CDR3 coding sequence is TGTGCCAGCAGCTCGGGTGACAGGGGCTACACTGAAGCTTTCTTT.

This chain uses TRBV28 with TRBJ2-5; possibly TRBD1 or TRBD2 for D (5 bases each). The J call may be in error: the DNA end matches TRBJ2-7 better. The CDR3 sequence is 15 residues long. Germline lookup yields CDR1 MDHEN and CDR2 SYDVKM. The CDR3 DNA follows: TGTGCCAGCTCTTTCGGGGCTAATCGGGCCTACGAGCAGTACTTC. Protein: CASSFGANRAYEQYF.

This clone was observed a single time. The J gene is TRBJ1-1, the V gene TRBV5-1, with D perhaps matching TRBD1 (6 bases). Trimming cost V 0 bases and J 0 bases, with 15 bases left between them. CDR3 length: 17 amino acids. Per the germline V gene, CDR1 is SGHRS and CDR2 is YFSETQ. Written as DNA, the CDR3 is TGCGCCAGCAGCTTGGGAACGGACAGCAAAATGAACACTGAAGCTTTCTTT. It encodes CASSLGTDSKMNTEAFF.

This clone has only one observation. The chain carries TRBV6-1 and TRBJ2-1, with no clear D. The V gene lost 4 bases and the J gene lost 0 bases, with 10 bases spanning the gap. The CDR3 contains 15 residues. Germline lookup yields CDR1 MNHNS and CDR2 SASEGT. CDR3 loop: CASSATSTSYNEQFF. Written as DNA, the CDR3 is TGTGCCAGCAGTGCAACTTCTACCTCCTACAATGAGCAGTTCTTC.

This clone was counted once. The V call is TRBV5-4, the J call TRBJ2-1; the D gene is possibly TRBD2 (6 bases). The CDR3 is made up of 18 amino acids. The V gene's germline CDR1 is SGHNT and CDR2 YYREEE (reference sequence). Trimming took 3 bases from V and 5 from J, leaving 24 bases between them. For the CDR3, the DNA is TGTGCCAGCAGCTCCAGAGAGAGGGTCTTGCGGAGGGACAATGAGCAGTTCTTC. Translated, it gives CASSSRERVLRRDNEQFF.

This rearrangement joins TRBV15 to TRBJ1-2, with 7 nucleotides matching TRBD1. V lost 0 bases and J lost 6; bases outside the gene matches: 4. CDR1 is LNHNV, CDR2 YYDKDF, per germline (reference sequence). This CDR3 is 14 amino acids long. The CDR3 sequence is CATSRDEGADGYTF. DNA of the CDR3: TGTGCCACCAGCAGAGATGAGGGGGCCGATGGCTACACCTTC.

V gene TRBV28 combines with J gene TRBJ2-7, with TRBD1 identical over 9 bases. Trimming removed 10 bases from V and 10 bases from J; junction bases left unmatched: 14. Germline V gene sequence: CDR1 MDHEN, CDR2 SYDVKM. The CDR3 totals 13 residues. CDR3 DNA: TGTGCCACTCAAACCGGGACAGGGTCATTCCAGTACTTC. It yields the protein CATQTGTGSFQYF.

This chain joins TRBV6-1 and TRBJ1-5; D unclear. The V end lost 6 bases, the J end lost 11 bases, and 14 bases lay between the germline ends. This CDR3 is built from 12 residues. CDR1 is MNHNS and CDR2 is SASEGT in the germline V gene. DNA of the CDR3: TGTGCCAGCAGCCCCCTGGGAGGGTCCCAGCATTTT. Amino acids: CASSPLGGSQHF.

The chain recombines TRBV19 with TRBJ1-4; TRBD1 is a possible D gene (5 bases). Germline V lookup: CDR1 LNHDA, CDR2 SQIVND (reference sequence). CDR3 size: 15 residues. Trimming stripped 7 bases from V and 5 bases from J, with 17 bases between. CDR3 residues: CASTPPGALNEKLFF. In DNA, the CDR3 is TGTGCCAGTACACCCCCTGGGGCACTCAATGAAAAACTGTTTTTT.

V and J are TRBV4-2 and TRBJ2-5; 9 nucleotides align to TRBD1. V shed 1 base, J shed 5 bases, and the junction held 5 bases outside the gene matches. Per the germline V gene, CDR1 is LGHNA and CDR2 is YNFKEQ. CDR3 length equals 15 residues. CDR3 sequence: CASSQGGQGRETQYF. The DNA of the CDR3 is TGTGCCAGCAGCCAAGGAGGACAGGGGAGGGAGACCCAGTACTTC.

This clone was found once. V gene TRBV5-1 combines with J gene TRBJ1-4; unclear D gene. Germline CDR1 and CDR2: SGHRS and YFSETQ. With 2 bases removed from V and 5 bases from J, the gap between germline ends came to 7 bases. The CDR3 consists of 13 residues. The CDR3 here is CASSFRQNEKLFF. As DNA, the CDR3 is TGCGCCAGCAGCTTTCGGCAGAATGAAAAACTGTTTTTT.

This clone was found once. The chain couples TRBV6-5 to TRBJ1-2, with D possibly TRBD1 on 5 matching bases. Germline lookup yields CDR1 MNHEY and CDR2 SVGAGI. V lost 5 bases, J lost 2 bases, and 12 bases lay in between. The CDR3 spans 14 residues. Here the CDR3 DNA reads TGTGCCAGCAGTACGAGGGACGGAAACTATGGCTACACCTTC. Amino acids: CASSTRDGNYGYTF.

The gene calls are TRBV6-1 and TRBJ1-5, with D unclear. The CDR3 has 14 residues. The V and J ends lost 7 bases and 1 base respectively, with 11 bases between them. The germline gives CDR1 MNHNS, CDR2 SASEGT. The CDR3 spells CASTEGMSNQPQHF. The CDR3 region has the DNA TGTGCCAGCACGGAGGGCATGAGCAATCAGCCCCAGCATTTT.

This clone was recorded once. J is TRBJ2-7 and V is TRBV19; D is undetermined. Trimming shortened V by 5 bases and J by 0 bases, and 8 bases separated the two germline ends. There are 13 residues in the CDR3. CDR1 is LNHDA and CDR2 is SQIVND in the germline V gene (reference sequence). The CDR3 sequence is CASSLAISYEQYF. The DNA of the CDR3 is TGTGCCAGTAGTTTGGCGATCTCCTACGAGCAGTACTTC. Together with reference TRBV19 and TRBJ2-7, the CDR3 gives the full variable domain: DGGITQSPKYLFRKEGQNVTLSCEQNLNHDAMYWYRQDPGQGLRLIYYSQIVNDFQKGDIAEGYSVSREKKESFPLTVTSAQKNPTAFYLCASSLAISYEQYFGPGTRLTVT.

The chain recombines TRBV15 with TRBJ2-1; D possibly matches TRBD1 or TRBD2 (5 bases each). Per the germline V gene, CDR1 is LNHNV and CDR2 is YYDKDF (reference sequence). The V end was cut by 0 bases, the J end by 4 bases, with 16 bases between. The CDR3 totals 17 residues. CDR3 nucleotides: TGTGCCACCAGCAGAGATGGGGCACGGGGAAGATACAATGAGCAGTTCTTC. Translating gives CATSRDGARGRYNEQFF.

The rearrangement links TRBV19 to TRBJ2-1; D might be TRBD1 (5 bases). There are 15 residues in the CDR3. Germline V CDR1 and CDR2: LNHDA, SQIVND (reference sequence). Between the trimmed V and J ends, which lost 5 bases and 0 bases, there was a span of 11 bases. The CDR3 coding sequence is TGTGCCAGTAGTTCGACAGTGAGCTCCTACAATGAGCAGTTCTTC. Translation gives CASSSTVSSYNEQFF.

The chain links TRBV7-8 to TRBJ1-4; 8 bases fit TRBD1. Per the germline V gene, CDR1 is SGHVS and CDR2 is FQNEAQ. V was pared by 1 base and J by 8 bases, with 6 bases of the junction left unmatched. The CDR3 sequence is 15 residues long. Here the CDR3 reads CASSLGDRDREKLFF. In nucleotides, the CDR3 is TGTGCCAGCAGCTTAGGAGACCGGGACAGGGAAAAACTGTTTTTT.